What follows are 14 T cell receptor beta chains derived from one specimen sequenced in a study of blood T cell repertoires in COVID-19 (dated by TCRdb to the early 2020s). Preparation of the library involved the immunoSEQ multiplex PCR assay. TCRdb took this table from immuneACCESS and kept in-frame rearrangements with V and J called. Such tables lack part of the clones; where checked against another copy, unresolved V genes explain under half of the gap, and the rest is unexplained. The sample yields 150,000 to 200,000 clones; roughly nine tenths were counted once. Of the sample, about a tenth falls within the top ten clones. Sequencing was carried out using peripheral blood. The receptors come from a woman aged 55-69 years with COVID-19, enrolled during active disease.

CDR3 protein: CASRGQANNEQFF. CDR3 nucleotides: TGCGCCAGCAGAGGACAGGCGAACAATGAGCAGTTCTTC. The chain uses TRBV5-1 and TRBJ2-1, with 7 nucleotides matching TRBD1. Germline CDR1 SGHRS, CDR2 YFSETQ. Germline trimming cut 5 bases from V and 5 bases from J; bases unmatched to any gene: 4. The CDR3 sequence is 13 residues long. The full variable domain, with the rest looked up from reference TRBV5-1 and TRBJ2-1, is KAGVTQTPRYLIKTRGQQVTLSCSPISGHRSVSWYQQTPGQGLQFLFEYFSETQRNKGNFPGRFSGRQFSNSRSEMNVSTLELGDSALYLCASRGQANNEQFFGPGTRLTVL.

CDR3 in DNA: TGTGCCACCAGTGACCCCGGGAGTGCCTACGAGCAGTACTTC. The encoded protein is CATSDPGSAYEQYF. The V call is TRBV24-1, the J call TRBJ2-7; the D gene is possibly TRBD2 (6 bases). Germline-derived CDR1 and CDR2 are KGHDR and SFDVKD. V lost 4 bases and J 2 bases, leaving 11 bases between the germline ends. The length of the CDR3 is 14 residues.

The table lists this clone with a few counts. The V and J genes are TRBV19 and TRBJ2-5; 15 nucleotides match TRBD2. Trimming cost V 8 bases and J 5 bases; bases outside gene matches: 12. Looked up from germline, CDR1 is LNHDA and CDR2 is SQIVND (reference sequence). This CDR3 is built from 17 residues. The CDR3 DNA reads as TGTGCCAGTGGGACTAGCGGGAGGCCCGGCCGTGGGGAGACCCAGTACTTC. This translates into CASGTSGRPGRGETQYF.

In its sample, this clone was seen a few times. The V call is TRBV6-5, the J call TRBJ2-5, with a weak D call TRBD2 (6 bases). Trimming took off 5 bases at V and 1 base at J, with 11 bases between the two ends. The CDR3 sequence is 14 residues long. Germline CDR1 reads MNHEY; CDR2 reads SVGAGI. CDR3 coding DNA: TGTGCCAGCAGTAGTAGCGGACCCCAAGAGACCCAGTACTTC. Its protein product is CASSSSGPQETQYF.

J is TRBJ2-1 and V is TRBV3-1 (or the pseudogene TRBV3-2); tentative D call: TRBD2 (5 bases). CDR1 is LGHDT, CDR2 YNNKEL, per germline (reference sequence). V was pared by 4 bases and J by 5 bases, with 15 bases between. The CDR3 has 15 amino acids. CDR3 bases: TGTGCCAGCAGCCGCGACGGCACCGGGGACAATGAGCAGTTCTTC. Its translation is CASSRDGTGDNEQFF.

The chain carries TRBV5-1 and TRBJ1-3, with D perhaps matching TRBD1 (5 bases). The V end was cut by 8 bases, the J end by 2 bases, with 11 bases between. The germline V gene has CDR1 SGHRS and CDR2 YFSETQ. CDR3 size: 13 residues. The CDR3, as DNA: TGCGCCAGTTACGACAGCCCTGGAAACACCATATATTTT. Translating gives CASYDSPGNTIYF.

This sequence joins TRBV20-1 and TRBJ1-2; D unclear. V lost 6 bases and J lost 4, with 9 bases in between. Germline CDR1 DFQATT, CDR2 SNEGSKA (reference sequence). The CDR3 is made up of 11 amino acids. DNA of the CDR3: TGCAGTGCCCTTCGGAGCTATGGCTACACCTTC. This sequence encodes CSALRSYGYTF.

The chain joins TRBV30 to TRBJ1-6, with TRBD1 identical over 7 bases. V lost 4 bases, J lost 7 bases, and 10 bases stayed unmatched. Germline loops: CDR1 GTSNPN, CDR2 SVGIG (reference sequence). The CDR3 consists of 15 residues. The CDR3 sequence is CAWNLKTGKNSPLHF. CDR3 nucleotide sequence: TGTGCCTGGAACTTAAAGACAGGGAAGAATTCACCCCTCCACTTT.

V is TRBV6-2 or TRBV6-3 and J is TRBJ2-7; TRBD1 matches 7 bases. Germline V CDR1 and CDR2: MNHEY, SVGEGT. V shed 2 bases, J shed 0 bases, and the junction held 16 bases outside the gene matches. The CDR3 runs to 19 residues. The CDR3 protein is CASSYDRTGAGPSSYEQYF. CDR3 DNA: TGTGCCAGCAGTTACGACCGCACAGGGGCCGGACCTAGCTCCTACGAGCAGTACTTC.

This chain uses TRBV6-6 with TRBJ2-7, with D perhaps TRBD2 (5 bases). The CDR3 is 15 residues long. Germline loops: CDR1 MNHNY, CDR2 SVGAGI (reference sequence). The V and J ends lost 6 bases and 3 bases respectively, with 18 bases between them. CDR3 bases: TGTGCCAGCAGAGATACAAAGGGAGAGAACTACGAGCAGTACTTC. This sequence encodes CASRDTKGENYEQYF.

CDR3 sequence (DNA): TGTGCCAGCAGCGTAGGACCTGCGGGGCCCTACGAGCAGTACTTC. Its protein is CASSVGPAGPYEQYF. This chain connects TRBV9 to TRBJ2-7, with a weak D call TRBD2 (6 bases). CDR3 size: 15 residues. Germline V CDR1 and CDR2: SGDLS, YYNGEE. Between the trimmed V and J ends, which lost 0 bases and 2 bases, there was a span of 12 bases.

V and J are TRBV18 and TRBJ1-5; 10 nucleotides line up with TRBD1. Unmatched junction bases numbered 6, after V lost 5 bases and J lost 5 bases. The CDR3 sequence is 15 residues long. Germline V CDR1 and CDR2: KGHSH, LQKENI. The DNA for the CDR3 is TGTGCCAGCTCAGGACAGGGGGGAAATTATCAGCCCCAGCATTTT. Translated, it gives CASSGQGGNYQPQHF.

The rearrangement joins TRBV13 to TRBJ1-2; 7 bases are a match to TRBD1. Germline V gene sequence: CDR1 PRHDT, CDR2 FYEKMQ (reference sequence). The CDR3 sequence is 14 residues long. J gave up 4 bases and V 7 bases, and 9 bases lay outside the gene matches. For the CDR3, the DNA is TGTGCCAGCATCGTTCCCCGGGACAGCTATGGCTACACCTTC. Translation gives CASIVPRDSYGYTF. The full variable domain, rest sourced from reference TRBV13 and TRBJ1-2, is AAGVIQSPRHLIKEKRETATLKCYPIPRHDTVYWYQQGPGQDPQFLISFYEKMQSDKGSIPDRFSAQQFSDYHSELNMSSLELGDSALYFCASIVPRDSYGYTFGSGTRLTVV.

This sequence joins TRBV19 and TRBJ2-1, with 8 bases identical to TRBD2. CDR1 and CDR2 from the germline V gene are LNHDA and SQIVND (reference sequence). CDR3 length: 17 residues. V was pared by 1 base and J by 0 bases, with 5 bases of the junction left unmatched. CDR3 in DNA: TGTGCCAGTAGTATAGTTCCGGGACTAGGCTCCTACAATGAGCAGTTCTTC. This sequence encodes CASSIVPGLGSYNEQFF.